These 14 T cell receptor beta chains were sequenced from one sample in a study of control samples from healthy donors and cancer patients (dated by TCRdb to 2020 to 2021). Library preparation employed the immunoSEQ multiplex PCR assay. Sourced from immuneACCESS, this table was stored by TCRdb with only in-frame sequences that have V and J called. A share of the clones is absent; for the studies checked, an unresolved V gene accounts for under half, and the remainder has no known explanation. This sample lists 150,000 or so clones; 85% to 95% were detected once. Of the sample, roughly 3.9% falls within the top ten clones. The sequenced sample was blood. All receptors come from an older woman in good health.

Written as DNA, the CDR3 is TGCAGCGTCGGGGGCCTACAAGAGACCCAGTACTTC. This sequence encodes CSVGGLQETQYF. V and J are TRBV29-1 and TRBJ2-5, with D possibly being TRBD1 or TRBD2 (6 bases each). The germline gives CDR1 SQVTM, CDR2 ANQGSEA. The V end was cut by 6 bases, the J end by 2 bases, with 10 bases between. The CDR3 length is 12 residues.

The chain joins TRBV10-3 to TRBJ1-4; 12 nucleotides match TRBD1. Germline lookup yields CDR1 ENHRY and CDR2 SYGVKD. The CDR3 totals 18 residues. The J segment lost 3 bases and the V segment lost 0 bases, leaving 5 bases of the junction unmatched. The CDR3 loop reads CAISESTGQGASNEKLFF. The DNA of the CDR3 is TGTGCCATCAGTGAGTCGACGGGACAGGGGGCCTCTAATGAAAAACTGTTTTTT.

The chain has TRBV24-1 and TRBJ1-3, with 8 nucleotides matching TRBD1. The V and J ends lost 9 bases and 4 bases, in that order; junction bases with no gene match: 13. Germline lookup yields CDR1 KGHDR and CDR2 SFDVKD. The CDR3 sequence is 16 residues long. The CDR3 is CATRQGTHSGGNTIYF. The CDR3 DNA sequence: TGTGCCACCCGACAGGGGACTCACTCGGGAGGAAACACCATATATTTT.

The rearrangement uses TRBV6-5 and TRBJ1-1; the D gene is possibly TRBD1 (5 bases). Between the trimmed V and J ends, which lost 4 bases and 4 bases, there was a span of 16 bases. The CDR3 runs to 15 residues. CDR1 is MNHEY and CDR2 is SVGAGI in the germline V gene. The chain's CDR3 is CASSSLGVGGTEAFF. The CDR3 DNA reads TGTGCCAGCAGTTCTTTGGGGGTGGGAGGCACTGAAGCTTTCTTT.

The gene calls are TRBV10-1 and TRBJ1-5; the D is unclear. Germline CDR1 reads WNHNN; CDR2 reads SYGVQD (reference sequence). With 8 bases removed from V and 4 bases from J, the gap between germline ends came to 21 bases. CDR3 length: 16 residues. The CDR3 region has the DNA TGCGCCAGCTCTTATAGGTTCCTGATAGCAAATCAGCCCCAGCATTTT. Translating it yields CASSYRFLIANQPQHF.

This clone was recorded only once. The chain uses TRBV27 and TRBJ2-2, with D perhaps TRBD2 (6 bases). The germline V gene has CDR1 MNHEY and CDR2 SMNVEV (reference sequence). The CDR3 totals 15 residues. V was cut by 9 bases and J by 8 bases, with 22 bases left in between. The chain's CDR3 is CASSRKAGSGGELFF. CDR3 sequence (DNA): TGTGCCAGTAGTCGTAAGGCGGGGTCGGGTGGGGAGCTGTTTTTT.

The rearrangement links TRBV5-1 to TRBJ1-6; the D gene is possibly TRBD1 (5 bases). CDR1 is SGHRS, CDR2 YFSETQ, per germline. V was shortened by 0 bases and J by 8 bases, with 6 bases between the two germline ends. The CDR3 is made up of 13 amino acids. The CDR3 loop is CASSLGGDSPLHF. CDR3 nucleotides: TGCGCCAGCAGCTTGGGGGGGGATTCACCCCTCCACTTT.

Points on this clone: The sample carries other DNA sequences with the same CDR3. The chain employs TRBV13 and TRBJ2-6; maybe TRBD1 (8 bases). CDR1 is PRHDT, CDR2 FYEKMQ, per germline (reference sequence). Trimming removed 7 bases at V and 2 bases at J, with 12 bases between. The CDR3 has 15 residues. CDR3 loop: CASIQGGAGANVLTF. The CDR3 bases are TGTGCCAGCATACAGGGGGGGGCTGGGGCCAACGTCCTGACTTTC.

The rearrangement links TRBV10-3 to TRBJ1-5; 7 positions agree with TRBD1. Germline V gene lookup returns CDR1 ENHRY and CDR2 SYGVKD. V was pared by 3 bases and J by 5 bases, with 1 base of the junction left unmatched. The CDR3 runs to 13 residues. Here the CDR3 DNA reads TGTGCCATCAGTGACAGGGGGGATCAGCCCCAGCATTTT. Encoded protein: CAISDRGDQPQHF.

The chain links TRBV13 to TRBJ1-2; no reliable D call. The germline V gene encodes CDR1 PRHDT and CDR2 FYEKMQ (reference sequence). There are 12 residues in the CDR3. V gave up 6 bases and J gave up 5 bases, with 10 bases separating them. The CDR3 sequence: CASSATAYGYTF. The DNA for the CDR3 is TGTGCCAGCAGTGCTACAGCTTATGGCTACACCTTC.

This chain connects TRBV5-1 to TRBJ2-3; D is possibly TRBD2 (7 bases). CDR1 and CDR2 (germline): SGHRS, YFSETQ. CDR3 length: 17 amino acids. Trimming cost V 1 base and J 2 bases, with 17 bases left between them. This CDR3 reads CASSLWGGGGPTDTQYF. DNA of the CDR3: TGCGCCAGCAGCTTGTGGGGGGGCGGGGGACCCACAGATACGCAGTATTTT.

The J gene is TRBJ1-1, the V gene TRBV6-2 or TRBV6-3; no reliable D call. Germline V gives CDR1 MNHEY, CDR2 SVGEGT. CDR3 length: 11 residues. The V gene lost 6 bases and the J gene lost 11 bases, with 13 bases spanning the gap. The CDR3 loop is CASSNSPQAFF. The CDR3, as DNA: TGTGCCAGCAGCAACTCGCCACAGGCTTTCTTT.

The chain carries TRBV6-6 and TRBJ2-5; either TRBD1 or TRBD2 may fit D (5 bases each). V was trimmed by 6 bases and J by 5 bases, leaving 16 bases between them. The length of the CDR3 is 14 residues. Per the germline V gene, CDR1 is MNHNY and CDR2 is SVGAGI (reference sequence). The DNA for the CDR3 is TGTGCCAGCAGCTCCGGGACCCACGGGGAGACCCAGTACTTC. Protein product: CASSSGTHGETQYF.

The rearrangement joins TRBV7-2 to TRBJ1-6, with D perhaps TRBD1 (6 bases). Germline V gene data show CDR1 as SGHTA and CDR2 as FQGNSA. There are 15 residues in the CDR3. The V end lost 5 bases, the J end lost 9 bases, and 17 bases lay between the germline ends. DNA of the CDR3: TGTGCCAGCAGCGGGATGCGGGGGGCGGTTTCACCCCTCCACTTT. This gives the protein CASSGMRGAVSPLHF. Complete variable domain (other parts from reference TRBV7-2 and TRBJ1-6): GAGVSQSPSNKVTEKGKDVELRCDPISGHTALYWYRQSLGQGLEFLIYFQGNSAPDKSGLPSDRFSAERTGGSVSTLTIQRTQQEDSAVYLCASSGMRGAVSPLHFGNGTRLTVT.